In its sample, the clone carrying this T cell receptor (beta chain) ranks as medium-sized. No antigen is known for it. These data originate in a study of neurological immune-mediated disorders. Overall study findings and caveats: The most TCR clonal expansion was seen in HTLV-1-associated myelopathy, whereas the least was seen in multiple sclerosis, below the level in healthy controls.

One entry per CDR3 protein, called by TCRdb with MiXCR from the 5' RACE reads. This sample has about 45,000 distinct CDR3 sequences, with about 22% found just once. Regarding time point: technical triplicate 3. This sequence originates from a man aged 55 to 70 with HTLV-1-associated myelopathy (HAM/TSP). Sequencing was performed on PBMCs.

CDR3 region: CSVERTGHEQYF. The CDR3 bases are TGCAGCGTTGAACGTACAGGGCACGAGCAGTACTTC. V usage is TRBV29-1 and J usage is TRBJ2-7; D may be TRBD1 (6 bases). Germline V CDR1 and CDR2: SQVTM, ANQGSEA. The V and J ends lost 2 bases and 5 bases respectively, with 10 bases between them. CDR3 length: 12 residues.